The 9 T cell receptor beta chains listed next were all sequenced from one sample in a study of T cell responses to AZD1222 COVID-19 vaccine. The data were produced by immunoSEQ multiplex PCR, yet TCRdb's version contains in-frame clones alone and is incomplete. The sample shows more than 250,000 clones, approximately 93% of them seen only once. Material: peripheral blood, obtained on day 0 of AZD1222 vaccination. Every receptor here comes from an adult in good health.

Points on this clone: Germline and junction disagree at one end, which may indicate a read error. V is TRBV7-7 and J is TRBJ1-1, with TRBD1 matching over 8 bases. The germline CDR1 and CDR2 sequences are SSHAT and FNYEAQ (reference sequence). The CDR3 totals 15 residues. The CDR3 loop reads CASSPFSTGATEAFF. CDR3 coding DNA: TGTGCTAGCAGCCCTTTTTCGACAGGGGCCACTGAAGCTTTCTTT. Based on the CDR3 plus reference TRBV7-7 and TRBJ1-1, the full variable domain is GAGVSQSPRYKVTKRGQDVTLRCDPISSHATLYWYQQALGQGPEFLTYFNYEAQPDKSGLPSDRFSAERPEGSISTLTIQRTEQRDSAMYRCASSPFSTGATEAFFGQGTRLTVV.

The chain employs TRBV7-3 and TRBJ2-1; possible D gene TRBD1, 6 bases. With 5 bases removed from V and 3 bases from J, the gap between germline ends came to 17 bases. The germline V gene has CDR1 SGHTA and CDR2 FQGTGA. The CDR3 covers 16 residues. CDR3 loop: CASSQNGQGNYNEQFF. For the CDR3, the DNA is TGTGCCAGCAGCCAAAATGGGCAGGGGAACTACAATGAGCAGTTCTTC.

In regard to this clone: The sample carries other DNA sequences with the same CDR3. The gene calls are TRBV2 and TRBJ1-5, with D possibly TRBD1 on 5 matching bases. V lost 3 bases and J 2 bases, leaving 8 bases between the germline ends. This CDR3 region has 14 residues. The germline V gene encodes CDR1 SNHLY and CDR2 FYNNEI. CDR3 in amino acids: CASSDRVGNQPQHF. The CDR3 bases are TGTGCCAGCAGTGACAGGGTTGGCAATCAGCCCCAGCATTTT.

The chain combines TRBV27 with TRBJ1-3, with D possibly being TRBD1 (5 bases). Germline values: CDR1 MNHEY, CDR2 SMNVEV (reference sequence). CDR3 length equals 14 residues. Trimming stripped 0 bases from V and 4 bases from J, with 7 bases between. The CDR3, as DNA: TGTGCCAGCAGTTTATCGGGGGTCGGAAACACCATATATTTT. Its translation is CASSLSGVGNTIYF.

Sample share makes this clone medium-sized. The chain recombines TRBV5-4 with TRBJ1-6; the D gene is possibly TRBD1 (5 bases). Between the trimmed V and J ends, which lost 5 bases and 10 bases, there was a span of 19 bases. The germline V gene has CDR1 SGHNT and CDR2 YYREEE (reference sequence). This CDR3 is built from 15 residues. The CDR3 reads CASRVDSRGTSPLHF. Here the CDR3 DNA reads TGTGCCAGCAGGGTAGACAGTAGGGGTACCTCACCCCTCCACTTT.

This rearrangement joins TRBV7-9 to TRBJ2-5; D is unresolved. The CDR3 extends over 13 amino acids. The germline V gene has CDR1 SEHNR and CDR2 FQNEAQ (reference sequence). Deletions cut 8 bases from V and 5 bases from J, with 15 bases between. CDR3 residues: CASLAAGKETQYF. As DNA, the CDR3 is TGTGCCAGCTTGGCGGCAGGCAAGGAGACCCAGTACTTC. Full variable domain (outside the CDR3, taken from reference TRBV7-9 and TRBJ2-5): DTGVSQNPRHKITKRGQNVTFRCDPISEHNRLYWYRQTLGQGPEFLTYFQNEAQLEKSRLLSDRFSAERPKGSFSTLEIQRTEQGDSAMYLCASLAAGKETQYFGPGTRLLVL.

V and J are TRBV5-1 and TRBJ1-4; D uncertain. There are 15 residues in the CDR3. V was pared by 0 bases and J by 1 base, with 7 bases between. Germline loops: CDR1 SGHRS, CDR2 YFSETQ. Written as DNA, the CDR3 is TGCGCCAGCAGCTTGGTCGGCGGAACTAATGAAAAACTGTTTTTT. Translated: CASSLVGGTNEKLFF.

V and J are TRBV5-6 and TRBJ1-1; 11 positions agree with TRBD1. The CDR3 totals 14 residues. In germline, CDR1 is SGHDT, CDR2 YYEEEE. Trimming took 4 bases from V and 11 from J; bases not matched to a gene: 10. The CDR3 DNA sequence: TGTGCCAGCAGCGGACAGGGGGCGGATGAAAAGGCTTTCTTT. Protein product: CASSGQGADEKAFF.

The chain couples TRBV7-9 to TRBJ2-3, with TRBD1 matching 8 bases. The CDR3 is 14 residues long. The germline gives CDR1 SEHNR, CDR2 FQNEAQ (reference sequence). The V and J ends lost 5 bases and 3 bases, in that order; junction bases with no gene match: 4. CDR3 nucleotides: TGTGCCAGCAGCGGACAGGGAGAAACAGATACGCAGTATTTT. Residues: CASSGQGETDTQYF. Full variable domain (remainder filled in from reference TRBV7-9 and TRBJ2-3): DTGVSQNPRHKITKRGQNVTFRCDPISEHNRLYWYRQTLGQGPEFLTYFQNEAQLEKSRLLSDRFSAERPKGSFSTLEIQRTEQGDSAMYLCASSGQGETDTQYFGPGTRLTVL.